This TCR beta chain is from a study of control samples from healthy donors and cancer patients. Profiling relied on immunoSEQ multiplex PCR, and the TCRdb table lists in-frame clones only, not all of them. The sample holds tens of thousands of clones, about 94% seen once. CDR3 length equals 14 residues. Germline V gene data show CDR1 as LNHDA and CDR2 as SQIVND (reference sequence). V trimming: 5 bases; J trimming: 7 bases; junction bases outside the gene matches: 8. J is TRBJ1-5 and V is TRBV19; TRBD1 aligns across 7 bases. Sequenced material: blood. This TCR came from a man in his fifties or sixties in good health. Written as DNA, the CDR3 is TGTGCCAGTAGTTTAAGGGGGCCGGGGCAGCCCCAGCATTTT. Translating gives CASSLRGPGQPQHF.